Following are 31 T cell receptor beta chains from one sample sequenced in a study of T cells in Graves' hyperthyroidism and ophthalmopathy. The source material, RNA transcripts, was used to amplify TCR beta CDR3 regions. When the TCR CDR3 underwent first-round RT-PCR, the HTBI primer set was used. TCRdb passed the multiplex PCR reads through MiXCR, listing each CDR3 protein once. Here the sample spans 700,000 or so distinct CDR3 sequences, about 17% being singletons. Sequences were obtained from blood. All receptors derive from a young man with Graves' hyperthyroidism.

This chain joins TRBV2 and TRBJ1-5; D might be TRBD1 (6 bases). CDR1 and CDR2 from the germline V gene are SNHLY and FYNNEI. CDR3 length: 13 residues. The V end lost 4 bases, the J end lost 10 bases, and 14 bases lay between the germline ends. This CDR3 is CASSGEQGQPQHF. DNA of the CDR3: TGTGCCAGCAGTGGGGAACAGGGCCAACCCCAGCATTTT.

This clonotype was detected a few times. In DNA form, the CDR3 reads TGTGCCAGTTGGGGAGGGCCCGGGTCACCCCTCCACTTT. It yields the protein CASWGGPGSPLHF. V is TRBV19 and J is TRBJ1-6; D ambiguous. CDR1 and CDR2 (germline): LNHDA, SQIVND (reference sequence). V lost 8 bases, J lost 10 bases, and 15 bases lay in between. The CDR3 has 13 residues.

The chain recombines TRBV20-1 with TRBJ2-1; 12 bases map to TRBD2. The CDR3 covers 17 residues. Germline V gene data show CDR1 as DFQATT and CDR2 as SNEGSKA (reference sequence). With V trimmed by 3 bases and J by 0 bases, 6 bases remained unmatched. The CDR3 loop reads CSASCSGLAGSYNEQFF. The CDR3 DNA sequence: TGCAGTGCTAGTTGCTCGGGACTAGCGGGCTCCTACAATGAGCAGTTCTTC.

This clonotype was counted a few times. The chain uses TRBV20-1 and TRBJ2-1; 8 bases are a match to TRBD1. The CDR3 contains 14 residues. Germline loops: CDR1 DFQATT, CDR2 SNEGSKA (reference sequence). The V and J ends lost 4 bases and 4 bases, in that order; junction bases with no gene match: 6. CDR3 region: CSATHRGVYNEQFF. The CDR3 region has the DNA TGCAGTGCTACGCACAGGGGGGTATACAATGAGCAGTTCTTC.

This clonotype was recorded many times. This CDR3 is CASRTLAGDTDTQYF. The CDR3 bases are TGTGCCAGCAGGACACTAGCGGGAGACACAGATACGCAGTATTTT. The V and J genes are TRBV2 and TRBJ2-3; 11 nucleotides match TRBD2. J was trimmed by 2 bases and V by 6 bases; bases with no gene match: 4. CDR3 length: 15 amino acids. The germline CDR1 and CDR2 sequences are SNHLY and FYNNEI.

This clonotype was detected a few times. V is TRBV24-1 and J is TRBJ2-1, with 9 nucleotides matching TRBD1. CDR1 is KGHDR and CDR2 is SFDVKD in the germline V gene. The CDR3 length is 13 residues. V lost 11 bases, J lost 4 bases, and 5 bases stayed unmatched. CDR3 protein: CAIEDRGYNEQFF. CDR3 in DNA: TGTGCCATCGAGGACAGGGGTTACAATGAGCAGTTCTTC.

This clonotype has just a few counts. The chain links TRBV11-3 to TRBJ2-3, with D possibly being TRBD1 or TRBD2 (5 bases each). The CDR3 loop spans 16 amino acids. V lost 7 bases and J 8 bases, leaving 25 bases between the germline ends. CDR1 SGHNT and CDR2 YENEEA come from the germline V gene. The CDR3: CASTEGLGYQAPTQYF. In DNA form, the CDR3 reads TGTGCCAGCACCGAGGGGTTAGGGTACCAGGCACCTACGCAGTATTTT.

This clonotype was counted ten times or more. This chain joins TRBV2 and TRBJ2-1; TRBD2 might be the D (6 bases). This CDR3 spans 16 amino acids. Trimming left V 5 bases short and J 0 bases short, with 14 bases between. Per germline, CDR1 SNHLY and CDR2 FYNNEI. The CDR3 region is CASSLLGGASYNEQFF. In DNA form, the CDR3 reads TGTGCCAGCAGTCTTTTGGGGGGAGCCTCCTACAATGAGCAGTTCTTC. The full variable domain, completed using reference TRBV2 and TRBJ2-1, is EPEVTQTPSHQVTQMGQEVILRCVPISNHLYFYWYRQILGQKVEFLVSFYNNEISEKSEIFDDQFSVERPDGSNFTLKIRSTKLEDSAMYFCASSLLGGASYNEQFFGPGTRLTVL.

In this sample, this clonotype turned up once. The gene calls are TRBV4-2 and TRBJ1-2; 11 bases agree with TRBD1. Germline CDR1 reads LGHNA; CDR2 reads YNFKEQ. The CDR3 covers 16 residues. The V and J ends lost 0 bases and 7 bases, in that order; junction bases with no gene match: 7. The chain's CDR3 is CASSQDLGQGAGGYTF. The CDR3 coding sequence is TGTGCCAGCAGCCAAGATTTAGGACAGGGGGCAGGTGGCTACACCTTC.

The chain links TRBV18 to TRBJ2-3; D may be TRBD1 or TRBD2 (5 bases each). Germline CDR1 and CDR2: KGHSH and LQKENI. Trimming shortened V by 2 bases and J by 3 bases, and 15 bases separated the two germline ends. CDR3 length: 16 amino acids. The CDR3 sequence: CASSPSDILGTDTQYF. Written as DNA, the CDR3 is TGTGCCAGCTCACCATCGGACATACTAGGGACAGATACGCAGTATTTT. The entire variable domain, with the rest obtained from reference TRBV18 and TRBJ2-3, is as follows: NAGVMQNPRHLVRRRGQEARLRCSPMKGHSHVYWYRQLPEEGLKFMVYLQKENIIDESGMPKERFSAEFPKEGPSILRIQQVVRGDSAAYFCASSPSDILGTDTQYFGPGTRLTVL.

The chain recombines TRBV29-1 with TRBJ2-1; 7 bases align to TRBD2. Losses at the gene ends were 3 bases for V and 1 base for J; bases not matched to a gene: 3. Germline V gene lookup returns CDR1 SQVTM and CDR2 ANQGSEA. CDR3 size: 14 residues. CDR3 nucleotide sequence: TGCAGCGTTGAGGCCGGGAGGTCCTACAATGAGCAGTTCTTC. Translating it yields CSVEAGRSYNEQFF.

This chain uses TRBV5-1 with TRBJ1-5; perhaps TRBD1 as D (6 bases). Germline loops: CDR1 SGHRS, CDR2 YFSETQ. The V and J ends lost 1 base and 9 bases respectively, with 11 bases between them. The CDR3 is 13 amino acids. This chain's CDR3 is CASSLTRGRPQHF. CDR3 DNA sequence: TGCGCCAGCAGCTTGACACGGGGGCGGCCCCAGCATTTT.

This clonotype was counted many times. The chain uses TRBV28 and TRBJ1-6; perhaps TRBD1 as D (5 bases). The germline CDR1 and CDR2 sequences are MDHEN and SYDVKM. The CDR3 sequence is 13 residues long. Trimming cost V 3 bases and J 6 bases, with 6 bases left between them. The CDR3, as DNA: TGTGCCAGCAGTTTGAGGGGTAATTCACCCCTCCACTTT. Translating gives CASSLRGNSPLHF.

CDR3 in amino acids: CAISDVGTGGNEQFF. CDR3 DNA: TGTGCCATCAGTGATGTGGGAACCGGTGGCAATGAGCAGTTCTTC. The chain has TRBV10-3 and TRBJ2-1; D gene unclear. The CDR3 contains 15 residues. Germline V gene data show CDR1 as ENHRY and CDR2 as SYGVKD. V lost 3 bases to trimming and J lost 6 bases, with 15 bases between them.

The rearrangement links TRBV28 to TRBJ1-3; possible D gene TRBD1, 6 bases. The CDR3 loop spans 12 amino acids. Trimming took off 6 bases at V and 3 bases at J, with 6 bases between the two ends. The germline CDR1 and CDR2 sequences are MDHEN and SYDVKM. The CDR3 is CASRTGGNTIYF. CDR3 nucleotide sequence: TGTGCCAGCAGGACAGGTGGAAACACCATATATTTT. The full variable domain, completed using reference TRBV28 and TRBJ1-3, is DVKVTQSSRYLVKRTGEKVFLECVQDMDHENMFWYRQDPGLGLRLIYFSYDVKMKEKGDIPEGYSVSREKKERFSLILESASTNQTSMYLCASRTGGNTIYFGEGSWLTVV.

This sequence joins TRBV12-3 or TRBV12-4 and TRBJ1-4, with unresolved D. This CDR3 has 14 amino acids. V was trimmed by 1 base and J by 8 bases, leaving 11 bases between them. CDR3 DNA: TGTGCCAGCAGTTTAGGGCAGTATTTAGAAAAACTGTTTTTT. This codes for CASSLGQYLEKLFF.

This clonotype appeared many times. This sequence may be a read error, since a much larger clone differs from it by one base. The chain carries TRBV12-3 or TRBV12-4 and TRBJ1-1; possibly TRBD1 for D (5 bases). V lost 4 bases and J 1 base, leaving 7 bases between the germline ends. The CDR3 has 13 residues. In nucleotides, the CDR3 is TGTGCCAGCAGTTCCGGGACGAACACTGAAGCTTTCTTT. As protein: CASSSGTNTEAFF.

This clonotype occurred a few times. V is TRBV6-1 and J is TRBJ2-7; D possibly corresponds to TRBD1 (5 bases). Per the germline V gene, CDR1 is MNHNS and CDR2 is SASEGT. This CDR3 has 15 residues. The V and J ends lost 3 bases and 1 base respectively, with 13 bases between them. The CDR3 spells CASSEMGPNSYEQYF. The CDR3 DNA reads as TGTGCCAGCAGTGAGATGGGGCCTAATTCCTACGAGCAGTACTTC.

The chain couples TRBV4-1 to TRBJ2-1; D is uncertain. Trimming took off 2 bases at V and 2 bases at J, with 19 bases between the two ends. CDR3 length: 18 amino acids. Germline V gene sequence: CDR1 MGHRA, CDR2 YSYEKL. DNA for the CDR3: TGCGCCAGCAGCCAATCCGTCTCGGGCGGACCTCCCTACAATGAGCAGTTCTTC. As protein: CASSQSVSGGPPYNEQFF.

On this clonotype: No conserved phenylalanine or tryptophan is present at the end of the CDR3, so a read error is the likely explanation. The V gene is TRBV19, the J gene TRBJ1-5; D is possibly TRBD1 (5 bases). V was trimmed by 1 base and J by 7 bases, leaving 17 bases between them. The CDR3 spans 16 residues. Germline CDR1 LNHDA, CDR2 SQIVND (reference sequence). CDR3 DNA sequence: TGTGCCAGTAGTATAGGTGCAGGGAGTTTTCAGCAGCCCCAGCATGTT. Translation gives CASSIGAGSFQQPQHV.

This clonotype was detected a few times. The chain recombines TRBV27 with TRBJ2-1, with 7 positions matching TRBD2. The germline V gene encodes CDR1 MNHEY and CDR2 SMNVEV (reference sequence). With V trimmed by 8 bases and J by 5 bases, 9 bases remained unmatched. CDR3 length: 14 amino acids. This chain's CDR3 is CASHPAGNNNEQFF. The CDR3 bases are TGTGCCAGCCACCCAGCGGGGAATAACAATGAGCAGTTCTTC.

Note on this clonotype: A much larger clone sits a single nucleotide away, making a read error possible. The chain links TRBV30 to TRBJ2-7; D call uncertain. The J call is uncertain, as TRBJ2-1 better fits the DNA end. The germline gives CDR1 GTSNPN, CDR2 SVGIG (reference sequence). The CDR3 has 12 amino acids. CDR3 sequence (DNA): TGTGCCTGGAGTGTACAGACCTACGAGCAGTTCTTC. Its protein is CAWSVQTYEQFF.

This clonotype has just a few counts. The chain has TRBV28 and TRBJ1-4; tentative D call: TRBD1 (6 bases). The CDR3 is made up of 14 amino acids. Trimming removed 3 bases at V and 6 bases at J, with 11 bases between. The germline gives CDR1 MDHEN, CDR2 SYDVKM. The CDR3 region is CASSFRGGDEKLFF. The CDR3 coding sequence is TGTGCCAGCAGTTTTAGAGGGGGAGATGAAAAACTGTTTTTT.

Only a few counts were recorded for this clonotype. The rearrangement uses TRBV29-1 and TRBJ2-1; D ambiguous. The germline gives CDR1 SQVTM, CDR2 ANQGSEA. This CDR3 is built from 12 residues. The V gene lost 5 bases and the J gene lost 5 bases, with 10 bases spanning the gap. CDR3 sequence: CSVTILHNEQFF. In DNA, the CDR3 is TGCAGCGTTACCATACTCCACAATGAGCAGTTCTTC.

This clonotype was recorded many times. V and J are TRBV7-9 and TRBJ1-5, with 7 bases identical to TRBD1. The V segment lost 6 bases and the J segment 5 bases; nucleotides outside the gene matches: 16. CDR1 and CDR2 from the germline V gene are SEHNR and FQNEAQ (reference sequence). This CDR3 has 17 amino acids. The CDR3 loop is CASSKGVAGGKYQPQHF. In nucleotides, the CDR3 is TGTGCCAGCAGTAAAGGGGTCGCAGGGGGGAAGTATCAGCCCCAGCATTTT. The full variable domain, completed using reference TRBV7-9 and TRBJ1-5, is DTGVSQNPRHKITKRGQNVTFRCDPISEHNRLYWYRQTLGQGPEFLTYFQNEAQLEKSRLLSDRFSAERPKGSFSTLEIQRTEQGDSAMYLCASSKGVAGGKYQPQHFGDGTRLSIL.

CDR3: CASSGELADSSSYEQYF. The CDR3 coding sequence is TGTGCCAGCAGCGGGGAACTAGCGGACTCGAGCTCCTACGAGCAGTACTTC. J is TRBJ2-7 and V is TRBV28; 8 positions agree with TRBD2. CDR1 is MDHEN and CDR2 is SYDVKM in the germline V gene. With 6 bases clipped from V and 0 bases from J, the junction kept 13 bases outside the gene matches. The CDR3 length is 17 residues.

This clonotype was picked up a small number of times. V gene TRBV20-1 combines with J gene TRBJ2-3, with unresolved D. Germline V gives CDR1 DFQATT, CDR2 SNEGSKA (reference sequence). The CDR3 totals 13 residues. Trimming removed 0 bases from V and 3 bases from J, with 7 bases in between. The CDR3 loop is CSARDLWTDTQYF. DNA for the CDR3: TGCAGTGCTAGAGATTTGTGGACAGATACGCAGTATTTT.

The table lists this clonotype with a few counts. The chain links TRBV11-2 to TRBJ2-5, with D possibly being TRBD2 (6 bases). Germline V CDR1 and CDR2: SGHAT, FQNNGV. The CDR3 extends over 15 amino acids. Between the trimmed V and J ends, which lost 0 bases and 7 bases, there was a span of 15 bases. The CDR3 here is CASSLDWGEYGTQYF. CDR3 in DNA: TGTGCCAGCAGCTTAGATTGGGGGGAGTACGGGACCCAGTACTTC. The full variable domain, in which reference TRBV11-2 and TRBJ2-5 provide the parts outside the CDR3, is EAGVAQSPRYKIIEKRQSVAFWCNPISGHATLYWYQQILGQGPKLLIQFQNNGVVDDSQLPKDRFSAERLKGVDSTLKIQPAKLEDSAVYLCASSLDWGEYGTQYFGPGTRLLVL.

This clonotype occurred once. The chain carries TRBV4-1 and TRBJ2-5, with 10 bases that match TRBD2. The germline CDR1 and CDR2 sequences are MGHRA and YSYEKL. The CDR3 contains 17 residues. Trimming at V came to 0 bases and at J to 5 bases, leaving 9 bases not matched to a gene. CDR3 loop: CASSQDVLAGIGETQYF. The DNA of the CDR3 is TGCGCCAGCAGCCAAGATGTACTAGCGGGAATAGGTGAGACCCAGTACTTC.

The chain carries TRBV4-3 and TRBJ2-2; 8 bases are a match to TRBD2. Germline lookup yields CDR1 LGHNA and CDR2 YSLEER. V lost 0 bases and J lost 4; bases outside the gene matches: 4. This CDR3 comprises 16 residues. The CDR3 DNA reads TGCGCCAGCAGCCAAGACTCGGCGGGAGGCACCGGGGAGCTGTTTTTT. Translation gives CASSQDSAGGTGELFF.

In its sample, this clonotype was seen many times. The chain combines TRBV10-2 with TRBJ2-5, with D possibly matching TRBD2 (7 bases). In germline, CDR1 is WSHSY, CDR2 SAAADI. The CDR3 runs 16 residues. V was shortened by 0 bases and J by 4 bases, with 15 bases between the two germline ends. The CDR3 nucleotides are TGCGCCAGCAGTGAGTCTTCCGGGGGGCACGGAGAGACCCAGTACTTC. Protein sequence: CASSESSGGHGETQYF.